The following is a T cell receptor beta chain sequence with its context. Its specificity is unknown. The sample comes from a study of response to subunit inactivated influenza vaccine. Study-wide results and limits: There was a suggestion from the authors that each seasonal influenza vaccination recruits few new T cells.

TCRdb analysed the RT-PCR reads with MiXCR anew, one entry per CDR3 protein. The sample has roughly 780,000 distinct CDR3 sequences, 15% to 20% seen once. This TCR was sampled from a man aged 50 to 60 who received an inactivated influenza vaccine. The input for sequencing was PBMCs from blood, taken 4 to 6 days after vaccination.

CDR3 nucleotides: TGCGCCAGCAGCTTGACCGGGACAGACTATGGCTACACCTTC. Its translation: CASSLTGTDYGYTF. The chain links TRBV5-1 to TRBJ1-2, with 7 positions matching TRBD1. This CDR3 contains 14 residues. V was pared by 1 base and J by 3 bases, with 3 bases of the junction left unmatched. Germline V gene lookup returns CDR1 SGHRS and CDR2 YFSETQ.